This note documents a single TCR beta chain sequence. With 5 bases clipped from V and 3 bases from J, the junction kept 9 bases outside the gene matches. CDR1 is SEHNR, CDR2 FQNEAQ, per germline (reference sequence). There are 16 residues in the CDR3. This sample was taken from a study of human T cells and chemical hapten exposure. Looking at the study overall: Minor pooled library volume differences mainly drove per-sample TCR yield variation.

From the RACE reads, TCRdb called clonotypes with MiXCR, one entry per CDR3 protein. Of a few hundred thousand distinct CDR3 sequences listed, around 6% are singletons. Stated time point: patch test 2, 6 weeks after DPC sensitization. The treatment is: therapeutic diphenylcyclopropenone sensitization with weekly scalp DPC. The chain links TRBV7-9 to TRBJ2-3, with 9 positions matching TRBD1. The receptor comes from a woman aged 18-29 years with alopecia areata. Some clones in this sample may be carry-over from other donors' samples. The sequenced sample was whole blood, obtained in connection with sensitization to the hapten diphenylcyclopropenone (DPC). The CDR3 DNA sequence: TGTGCCAGCAGCCCAGGGGACAGGGAGCAAACAGATACGCAGTATTTT. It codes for CASSPGDREQTDTQYF.